This T cell receptor (beta chain) was retrieved from a study of T cells in Graves' hyperthyroidism and ophthalmopathy. RNA transcripts served as the template for amplifying TCR beta CDR3 regions. During a first-round RT-PCR of the TCR CDR3, the HTBI primer set was used. TCRdb recomputed calls from the multiplex PCR reads with MiXCR, one row per CDR3 protein. The table records under 300,000 distinct CDR3 sequences, roughly 15% of them present only once. The V end was cut by 3 bases, the J end by 2 bases, with 12 bases between. Germline CDR1 reads SGHRS; CDR2 reads YFSETQ. The CDR3 runs 16 residues. The specimen was blood. This clonotype was obtained from a woman between 40 and 50 years old with Graves' hyperthyroidism. This chain links TRBV5-1 with TRBJ2-6, with D perhaps matching TRBD2 (5 bases). CDR3 DNA sequence: TGCGCCAGCAGCTCGGGGTCCTCCCCTGGGGCCAACGTCCTGACTTTC. It yields the protein CASSSGSSPGANVLTF.